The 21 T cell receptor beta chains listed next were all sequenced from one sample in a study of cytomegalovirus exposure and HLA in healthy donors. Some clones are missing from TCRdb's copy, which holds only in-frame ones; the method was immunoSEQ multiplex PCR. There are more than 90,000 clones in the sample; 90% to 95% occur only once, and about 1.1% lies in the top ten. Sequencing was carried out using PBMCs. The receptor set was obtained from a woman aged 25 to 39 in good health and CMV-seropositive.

CDR3 sequence: CANSGVLGNYGYTF. The CDR3 DNA follows: TGTGCCAACAGCGGGGTATTGGGAAACTATGGCTACACCTTC. The gene calls are TRBV30 and TRBJ1-2; the D is unclear. The length of the CDR3 is 14 residues. Germline-derived CDR1 and CDR2 are GTSNPN and SVGIG (reference sequence). V was clipped by 8 bases and J by 2 bases, with 18 bases between them.

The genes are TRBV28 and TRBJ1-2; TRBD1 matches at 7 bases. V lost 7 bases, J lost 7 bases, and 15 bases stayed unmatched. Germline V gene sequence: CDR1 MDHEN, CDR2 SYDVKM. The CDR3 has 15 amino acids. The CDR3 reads CASNRRGLGDGGYTF. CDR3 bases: TGTGCCAGCAATCGGAGGGGGCTTGGTGATGGTGGCTACACCTTC.

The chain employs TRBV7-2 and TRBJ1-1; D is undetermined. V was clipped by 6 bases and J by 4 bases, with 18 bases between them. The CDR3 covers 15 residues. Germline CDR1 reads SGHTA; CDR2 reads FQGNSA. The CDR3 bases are TGTGCCAGCAGACCTCCTGCTCTAGGTGGCACTGAAGCTTTCTTT. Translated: CASRPPALGGTEAFF.

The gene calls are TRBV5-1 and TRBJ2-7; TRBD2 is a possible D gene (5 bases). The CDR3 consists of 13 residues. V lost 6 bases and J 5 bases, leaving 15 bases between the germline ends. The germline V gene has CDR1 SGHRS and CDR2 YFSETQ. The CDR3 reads CASMEEIGNEQYF. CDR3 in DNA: TGCGCCAGCATGGAGGAGATCGGTAACGAGCAGTACTTC. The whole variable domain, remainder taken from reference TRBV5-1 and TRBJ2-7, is KAGVTQTPRYLIKTRGQQVTLSCSPISGHRSVSWYQQTPGQGLQFLFEYFSETQRNKGNFPGRFSGRQFSNSRSEMNVSTLELGDSALYLCASMEEIGNEQYFGPGTRLTVT.

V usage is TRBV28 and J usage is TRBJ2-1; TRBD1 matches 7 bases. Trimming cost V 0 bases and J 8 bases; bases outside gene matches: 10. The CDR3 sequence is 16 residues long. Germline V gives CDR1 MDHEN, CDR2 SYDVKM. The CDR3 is CASSLWPQGVADEQFF. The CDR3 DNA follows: TGTGCCAGCAGTTTATGGCCCCAGGGGGTCGCGGATGAGCAGTTCTTC.

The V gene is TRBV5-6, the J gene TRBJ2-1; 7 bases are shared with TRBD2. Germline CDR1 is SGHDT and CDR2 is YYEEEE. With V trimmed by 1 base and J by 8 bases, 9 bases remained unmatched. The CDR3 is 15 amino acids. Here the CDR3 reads CASSLNVGGRHEQFF. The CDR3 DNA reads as TGTGCCAGCAGCTTGAATGTGGGAGGGAGACATGAGCAGTTCTTC. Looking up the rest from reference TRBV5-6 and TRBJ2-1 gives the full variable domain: DAGVTQSPTHLIKTRGQQVTLRCSPKSGHDTVSWYQQALGQGPQFIFQYYEEEERQRGNFPDRFSGHQFPNYSSELNVNALLLGDSALYLCASSLNVGGRHEQFFGPGTRLTVL.

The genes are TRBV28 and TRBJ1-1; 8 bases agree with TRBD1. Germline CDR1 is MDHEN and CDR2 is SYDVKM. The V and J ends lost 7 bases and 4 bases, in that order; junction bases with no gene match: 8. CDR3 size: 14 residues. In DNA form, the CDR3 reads TGTGCCAGCACCCCGACAGGGGAGAGCACTGAAGCTTTCTTT. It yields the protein CASTPTGESTEAFF.

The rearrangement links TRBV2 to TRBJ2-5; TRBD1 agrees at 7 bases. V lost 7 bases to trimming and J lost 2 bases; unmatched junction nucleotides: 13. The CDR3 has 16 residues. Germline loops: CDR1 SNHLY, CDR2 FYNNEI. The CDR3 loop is CASKYSGTVLQETQYF. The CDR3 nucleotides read TGTGCCAGCAAGTACTCGGGGACAGTTCTACAAGAGACCCAGTACTTC.

Written as DNA, the CDR3 is TGTGCCAGCAGGAGAGGGCGGGAGGGGTTCTACAATGAGCAGTTCTTC. This translates into CASRRGREGFYNEQFF. The J gene is TRBJ2-1, the V gene TRBV27; 9 nucleotides line up with TRBD2. V dropped 6 bases and J dropped 3; count of bases not matched to a gene: 9. This CDR3 contains 16 residues. Germline V CDR1 and CDR2: MNHEY, SMNVEV (reference sequence).

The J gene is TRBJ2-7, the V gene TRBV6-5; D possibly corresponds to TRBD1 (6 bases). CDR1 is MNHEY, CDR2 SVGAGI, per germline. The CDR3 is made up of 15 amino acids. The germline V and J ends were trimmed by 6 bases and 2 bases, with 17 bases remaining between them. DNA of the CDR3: TGTGCCAGCAGCCCCCCCGGATCAGGGGCCTACGAGCAGTACTTC. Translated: CASSPPGSGAYEQYF.

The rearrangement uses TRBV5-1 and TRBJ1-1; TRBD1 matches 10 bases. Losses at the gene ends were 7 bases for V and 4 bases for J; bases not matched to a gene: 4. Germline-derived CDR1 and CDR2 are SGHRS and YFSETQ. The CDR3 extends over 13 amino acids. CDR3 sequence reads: CASRTGGGTEAFF. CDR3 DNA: TGCGCCAGCCGGACAGGGGGAGGCACTGAAGCTTTCTTT.

The CDR3 region has the DNA TGTGCCACCCTTACTAGCGGGAGGGCCTATGGGCAGTTCTTC. Its translation: CATLTSGRAYGQFF. The chain links TRBV28 to TRBJ2-1; 13 bases fit TRBD2. Trimming at V came to 10 bases and at J to 12 bases, leaving 12 bases not matched to a gene. Germline V gene data show CDR1 as MDHEN and CDR2 as SYDVKM. The CDR3 is 14 residues long. Drawing the rest from reference TRBV28 and TRBJ2-1, the complete variable domain is DVKVTQSSRYLVKRTGEKVFLECVQDMDHENMFWYRQDPGLGLRLIYFSYDVKMKEKGDIPEGYSVSREKKERFSLILESASTNQTSMYLCATLTSGRAYGQFFGPGTRLTVL.

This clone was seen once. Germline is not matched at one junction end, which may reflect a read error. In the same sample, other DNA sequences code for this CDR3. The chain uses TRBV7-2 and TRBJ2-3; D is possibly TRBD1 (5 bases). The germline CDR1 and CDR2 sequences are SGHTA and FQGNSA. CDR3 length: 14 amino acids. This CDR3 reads CASSFKQVTDTQYF. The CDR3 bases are TGTGCCAGCAGCTTTAAACAGGTCACAGATACGCAATATTTT. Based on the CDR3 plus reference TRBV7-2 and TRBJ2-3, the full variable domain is GAGVSQSPSNKVTEKGKDVELRCDPISGHTALYWYRQSLGQGLEFLIYFQGNSAPDKSGLPSDRFSAERTGGSVSTLTIQRTQQEDSAVYLCASSFKQVTDTQYFGPGTRLTVL.

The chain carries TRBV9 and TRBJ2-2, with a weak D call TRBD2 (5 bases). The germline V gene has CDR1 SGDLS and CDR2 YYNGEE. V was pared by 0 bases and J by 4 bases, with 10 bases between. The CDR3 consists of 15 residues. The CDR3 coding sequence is TGTGCCAGCAGCGTAGGGGCGGGTAGCACCGGGGAGCTGTTTTTT. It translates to CASSVGAGSTGELFF.

CDR3 in DNA: TGTGCCACCCGTGTAGCGGGAGTTCTCGAGCAGTACTTC. This codes for CATRVAGVLEQYF. The chain couples TRBV15 to TRBJ2-7; TRBD2 aligns across 9 bases. Germline V gives CDR1 LNHNV, CDR2 YYDKDF (reference sequence). The junction had 8 bases not matched to a gene; V was cut back by 8 bases and J by 6 bases. The CDR3 is 13 amino acids.

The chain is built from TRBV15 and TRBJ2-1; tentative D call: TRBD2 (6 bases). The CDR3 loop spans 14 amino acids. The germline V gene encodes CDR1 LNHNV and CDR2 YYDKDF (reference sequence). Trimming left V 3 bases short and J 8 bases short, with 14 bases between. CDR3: CATSSGPGGDEQFF. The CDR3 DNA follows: TGTGCCACCAGCAGTGGCCCAGGCGGGGATGAGCAGTTCTTC.

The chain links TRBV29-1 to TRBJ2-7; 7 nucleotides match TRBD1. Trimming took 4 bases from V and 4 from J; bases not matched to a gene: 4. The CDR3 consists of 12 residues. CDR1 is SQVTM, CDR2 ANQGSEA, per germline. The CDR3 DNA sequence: TGCAGCGTTGTTGAGGGGGCTTACGAGCAGTACTTC. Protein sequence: CSVVEGAYEQYF.

This chain's CDR3 is CASSLGRGRTGELFF. The CDR3 DNA follows: TGTGCCAGCAGCTTAGGCAGGGGTCGGACCGGGGAGCTGTTTTTT. This chain connects TRBV7-2 to TRBJ2-2, with a tentative D call TRBD1 (6 bases). The CDR3 is made up of 15 amino acids. V lost 1 base, J lost 5 bases, and 11 bases lay in between. The V gene's germline CDR1 is SGHTA and CDR2 FQGNSA.

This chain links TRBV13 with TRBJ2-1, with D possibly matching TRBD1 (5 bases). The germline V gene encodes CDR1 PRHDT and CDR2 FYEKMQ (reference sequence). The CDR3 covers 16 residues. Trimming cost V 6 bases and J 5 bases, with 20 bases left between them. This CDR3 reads CASSYSRGVPNNEQFF. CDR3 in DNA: TGTGCCAGCAGTTATTCTAGGGGCGTTCCGAACAATGAGCAGTTCTTC.

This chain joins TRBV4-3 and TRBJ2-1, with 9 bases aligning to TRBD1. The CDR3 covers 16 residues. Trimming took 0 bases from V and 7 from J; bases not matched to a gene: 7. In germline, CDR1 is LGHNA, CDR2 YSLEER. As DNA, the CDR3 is TGCGCCAGCAGCCAAGATAGCCACAGGGGGCAAAATGAGCAGTTCTTC. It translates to CASSQDSHRGQNEQFF.

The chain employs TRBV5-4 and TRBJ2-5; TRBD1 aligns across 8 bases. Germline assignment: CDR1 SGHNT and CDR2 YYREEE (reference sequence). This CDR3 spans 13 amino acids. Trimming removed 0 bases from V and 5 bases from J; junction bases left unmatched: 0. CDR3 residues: CASSLGQGETQYF. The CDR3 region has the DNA TGTGCCAGCAGCTTGGGACAGGGGGAGACCCAGTACTTC.